This is a list of T cell receptor beta chains from one sample in a study of blood T cells in healthy people across ages. TCRdb passed the 5' RACE reads through MiXCR, listing each CDR3 protein once. The sample shows 750,000 to 1,000,000 distinct CDR3 sequences, almost 30% of them seen only once. The sample also formed part of further work on T cells of mothers and their children.

The specimen was blood. The receptors were sampled from a woman aged 40-49 years in good health. Both conserved end residues are part of each CDR3. A D gene is named only where the DNA matches it firmly. Clone size is stated in some rows and not others, as once, few, many or a class when expanded.

v_gene	d_gene	abundance	j_gene	CDR3nt	CDR3aa
TRBV5-1	-	-	TRBJ1-2	TGCGCCAGCAGCTCCTCCTTCCTGTCTGGCTACACCTTC	CASSSSFLSGYTF
TRBV28	-	-	TRBJ1-2	TGTGCCAGCAGCTTAGACGGGGCGCGACGTGGCTACACCTTC	CASSLDGARRGYTF
TRBV7-3	-	-	TRBJ1-6	TGTGCCAGCAGCTTAAATCAGGGTAGTAATTCACCCCTCCACTTT	CASSLNQGSNSPLHF
TRBV4-1	-	-	TRBJ2-2	TGCGCCAGCAGCCAAGATCGAGTGCAGGGGACCGGGGAGCTGTTTTTT	CASSQDRVQGTGELFF
TRBV5-1	-	many	TRBJ2-1	TGCGCCAGCAGCCCGGGGGGCCCATCCTACAATGAGCAGTTCTTC	CASSPGGPSYNEQFF
TRBV28	TRBD1	-	TRBJ1-2	TGTGCCAGCAGTGTTCGAACAGGGGGGACCTATGGCTACACCTTC	CASSVRTGGTYGYTF
TRBV24-1	-	-	TRBJ2-2	TGTGCCACCACTGGGCCAGACACCGGGGAGCTGTTTTTT	CATTGPDTGELFF
TRBV29-1	-	many	TRBJ1-2	TGCAGCGTTGTCTCTCCCACGAACTATGGCTACACCTTC	CSVVSPTNYGYTF
TRBV20-1	-	-	TRBJ1-1	TGCAGTGCTAGAGGTCCTCAGAGTGGGAACACTGAAGCTTTCTTT	CSARGPQSGNTEAFF
TRBV10-3	-	-	TRBJ1-5	TGTGCCATCAGTGAGTCAGTAGGAAATCAGCCCCAGCATTTT	CAISESVGNQPQHF
TRBV10-3	-	many	TRBJ1-6	TGTGCCATCAGTGACGCAGGGGCTGATAATTCACCCCTCCACTTT	CAISDAGADNSPLHF
TRBV21-1	-	once	TRBJ2-7	TGTGCCAGCAGCAAAGGAGTGACAGGGCTTTTCTACGAGCAGTACTTC	CASSKGVTGLFYEQYF
TRBV5-1	-	many	TRBJ2-5	TGCGCCAGCAGCTCCCGGACTGCCGATAGGACCCAGTACTTC	CASSSRTADRTQYF
TRBV27	-	many	TRBJ2-7	TGTGCCAGCAGTTTTACACTCTCCTACGAGCAGTACTTC	CASSFTLSYEQYF